This paragraph covers one T cell receptor (beta chain) sequence. The antigen it binds to is not known. No base quality values were provided; no much bigger clone lies one nucleotide off. TCRbeta CDR3 regions were amplified from genomic DNA by means of the immunoSEQ Assay, a bias-controlled multiplex PCR. The source study handled its data this way. The number of nucleated cells in each sample was estimated by amplification of reference gene primers within the assay. To quantify the absolute abundance of each unique TCRbeta CDR3 rearrangement, sequence reads were collapsed and filtered. For each sample, productive Simpson clonality was calculated by taking the square root of Simpson's diversity index across productive rearrangements. The immuneACCESS repertoire file appears here via TCRdb, limited to in-frame rearrangements. These files lack a portion of the clones; in checked studies, under half of the deficit traces to unresolved V genes, and the cause of the others is not known. The V and J calls and clone size are taken from that table; D and trimming were inferred from the DNA. Counted in this sample were tens of thousands of clones; 90% of them appeared once. Together, the top ten hold more than 9.5% of the sample.

The data were taken from a study of blood T cell repertoires in COVID-19 (TCRdb year 2020). For context, the study as a whole: The collaborator samples originated in the United States, Italy and Spain and spanned the acute and convalescent phases of COVID-19. The material from the prospective study consisted of cDNA or gDNA derived from T cells, B-cell-depleted T cells, or PBMCs. The dataset comprised deeply sampled blood TCRbeta repertoires from subjects exposed to, actively infected with, or recovered from COVID-19. Sample metadata almost always included a de-identified subject ID, COVID-19 status, age in years and sex. HLA class I and class II types, where available, came from metadata supplied by the sample provider rather than from assay-based typing. The samples were drawn from two sources: the first 160 participants of the ongoing ImmuneRACE study, and fewer than 1,500 subjects contributed by 6 global collaborators. A freely available public database, intended as a resource for researchers studying the immune response to SARS-CoV-2, is where the repertoires were released.

The cysteine opens and the phenylalanine closes a CDR3 of 15 amino acids. The DNA shown is the 45-base CDR3, in frame from base 1. Reading the germline V gene gives CDR1 SGHAT and CDR2 FQNNGV. V loses 1 base at its end and J loses 8 bases; junction bases beyond the gene matches: 3. What the research found in general, with its limitations: The amount of clinical and demographic metadata varied by source and participant and was provided uncurated.

Whole blood was collected in K2EDTA tubes by collaborating institutions according to the institutions' own protocols. Collaborator samples were shipped for TCRbeta analysis as frozen whole blood, isolated PBMCs, or DNA extracted from either sample type. The rearrangement combines TRBV11-2 with TRBJ2-1; a stretch of 12 junction bases matches TRBD2. This clonotype was sampled from a human donor in a cohort sampled during active COVID-19. The sequenced sample consisted of peripheral blood. The nucleotide sequence reads as follows: TGTGCCAGCAGCTTAGGTCTAGCGGGGGGGTATGAGCAGTTCTTC. It translates to CASSLGLAGGYEQFF. Outside the CDR3, residues come from the reference TRBV11-2 and TRBJ2-1 proteins, so the full variable domain is: EAGVAQSPRYKIIEKRQSVAFWCNPISGHATLYWYQQILGQGPKLLIQFQNNGVVDDSQLPKDRFSAERLKGVDSTLKIQPAKLEDSAVYLCASSLGLAGGYEQFFGPGTRLTVL.